This T cell receptor (beta chain) is from a study of cytomegalovirus exposure and HLA in healthy donors (dated 2017 in TCRdb). Turning to the overall study: In an earlier analysis of 450 to 750 of the donors, around 300 Gb of sequence data and 100 million or so unique TCR beta sequences from about 190 million T cells were reported. Approximately 310 gigabases of sequencing data and 70 million to 100 million unique TCR sequences were included in an early release covering 500 to 750 HLA-typed donors. Of the roughly 400 genotyped donors, roughly 85% fell in the genetic ancestry cluster associated with self-reported Caucasian donors. The aim of the study was to test whether cataloging public T cell receptors could identify signatures of past pathogen exposure. Using immunosequencing, the study profiled T cell repertoires from approximately 700 subjects and related those repertoires to cytomegalovirus serostatus. Along with the roughly 610-subject first cohort, a separate validation cohort of over a hundred different subjects was used. High-throughput TCR immunosequencing, statistical association of individual TCRs with disease status, and machine learning were combined to predict cytomegalovirus infection status. In a later analysis, previously published TCR beta repertoires from more than 500 donors were re-analyzed and high-resolution HLA genotyping was added so that TCR occurrence patterns could be studied. Rather than using new phenotypic data, the later analysis identified candidate immune exposures from TCR beta sequences and from how often those sequences occurred across donors. In an earlier analysis of 587 of the donors, high-throughput TCR beta sequencing was used to judge whether each TCR beta V gene segment behaved as functional or pseudogenic. Donor age, sex, ethnicity and CMV serostatus were collected together with the repertoire data. A later genetic analysis took genome-wide SNP genotypes for about three fifths of the roughly 700 donors and used that subset as a discovery cohort. Every repertoire in the discovery cohort had been generated on one and the same sequencing platform. HLA typing covered class I and class II loci at four-digit resolution. Typing coverage varied by locus: roughly 629-640 donors for A, B, C, DRB1 and DQB1; roughly 510 for DQA1; approximately 610 for DPA1; roughly 470 for DPB1. Roughly five DR-DQ haplotypes were handled as single units for association and clustering, since linkage in the cohort was strong. Among about 400 genotyped donors of the cohort, an average of approximately 200,000 unique TCR beta nucleotide sequences was sequenced per donor, of which 15% to 20% were non-productive. Study-wide findings and limitations: In vitro tests confirmed that a few of the cytomegalovirus-associated TCR beta chains recognize cytomegalovirus antigens. V-gene and J-gene trimming of TCR beta chains was associated with a missense DCLRE1C variant in a later genetic analysis, and the association was replicated in an independent cohort. The 87-base-pair reads could not distinguish some IMGT-functional V segments, including TRBV6-2 and TRBV6-3, so those segments were excluded. Because counts were too low, approximately 18 rarely observed V segments, including chromosome 9 orphons, were excluded from the earlier analysis of under 650 of the donors. A later genetic analysis reported fewer N-insertions in productive TCRs among donors in an Asian-associated ancestry cluster than the roughly 700-donor mean. In a later analysis, TCR association rates were found to vary across HLA loci, with the most associated TCRs seen for DRB1 alleles and the fewest for HLA-C alleles. A later analysis found that most CMV-associated TCR beta chains appeared HLA-restricted, with HLA associations seemingly driven largely by CMV exposure. This cohort had only TCR beta chains sequenced, and the lack of alpha or paired-chain data limited which features could be detected. A cluster of highly shared sequence variants was judged likely to represent a technical artifact of the sequencing pipeline. A further reported finding was that TCR beta sequences accurately predicted the HLA-A and HLA-B alleles for most subjects in the first cohort. When HLA alleles, especially DR and DQ, strongly co-occurred, attributing TCR associations to individual alleles was difficult. In a later analysis, 16,951 TCR beta sequences were associated with specific HLA alleles at a false discovery rate of 0.05. An earlier analysis of around 600 of the donors showed that most TCR beta V segments appeared in productive rearrangements either about 90% or about 30% of the time, which broadly matched IMGT annotations. Cytomegalovirus status was reported to be diagnosed by the classifier with high specificity and sensitivity in both the original and validation cohorts. According to a later analysis, parvovirus B19, influenza, CMV and Epstein-Barr virus appeared linked to several top co-occurrence clusters. In a later analysis, HLA-associated TCR beta chains were found to be more clonally expanded and to have lower generation probabilities than equally common non-associated chains. The authors suggested that the approach could potentially be generalized to other disease states and immunological phenotypes. CMV serostatus was the only immune exposure information available for the cohort. Most TCR sequences were seen in very few donors, while some public TCRs were found in many individuals. The study listed 164 TCR beta chains as associated with cytomegalovirus. Correlated functional status among segregating V segments might reflect linkage disequilibrium, but an unknown experimental factor could not be ruled out. Presence/absence analyses assumed roughly uniform sequencing depth across donors, an assumption that may not hold. Because HLA typing was unavailable for some donors at each locus, only the typed subset was used in association tests.

In total, 500 to 700 healthy bone marrow donors made up the cohort. Cohort members were all nominally healthy when sampled, although unrecorded immune exposures were likely present. The donor was CMV seronegative and belonged to the group of under 400 seronegative cohort members. Each donor provided a peripheral blood sample, and peripheral blood mononuclear cells were used for TCR beta sequencing. The Qiagen DNeasy Blood Extraction Kit was used to extract genomic DNA from the blood cell samples. V lost 3 bases and J lost 4 bases; the stretch between them is 18 bases long. The CDR3 holds 16 amino acids from the cysteine to the phenylalanine. The DNA shown is the 48-base CDR3, in frame from base 1. CDR1 MGHRA and CDR2 YSYEKL were looked up in the germline V gene. Libraries came from the immunoSEQ multiplex PCR assay. A mixture of 60 forward primers for TCR Vbeta segments and 13 reverse primers for TCR Jbeta segments was used in the multiplex PCR. The CDR3 region of rearranged TCR beta genes was amplified from genomic DNA with a multiplex PCR assay. On the Illumina HiSeq System, the amplified TCR beta libraries were sequenced as 87-base-pair reads. Concerning the study's data processing: In a later analysis, some 80 million unique TCR beta chains were counted across the roughly 670 repertoires, and roughly 10 million of these chains were shared by at least two donors. Raw reads were error-corrected and collapsed into unique sequences by a nearest-neighbor algorithm in which closely related sequences were merged to remove PCR and sequencing errors. CDR3 sequences were aligned to IMGT reference sequences to assign V, D and J gene segments. For a sequence to be retained, a match of at least six nucleotides to both a V gene segment and a J gene segment was required. Rearrangements were classified as productive when the CDR3 lacked stop codons and remained in frame with V and J, and all other rearrangements were classified as non-productive. Following IMGT convention, CDR3 was defined as the stretch from the second conserved V-encoded cysteine up to the conserved J-encoded phenylalanine. The earlier analysis of some 540 of the donors excluded any sequence lacking an unambiguous match to a single V gene segment. In an earlier analysis of 450 to 700 of the donors, V segments were called functional above 56.7% productive rearrangements and were called segregating when the between-donor standard deviation exceeded 5%. A statistical classification framework was built for diagnosing cytomegalovirus status from the catalog of TCR beta chain sequences. A later analysis assigned V and J genes by comparing TCR nucleotide sequences with IMGT/GENE-DB human TR gene sequences. Using the TCRdist pipeline, a later analysis assigned CDR3 sequences along with most-parsimonious VDJ recombination scenarios. In a later analysis, every TCR beta chain was defined by the combination of its CDR3 amino acid sequence and its V-gene family, and reads without a unique V-gene family were dropped. As a way to deal with suspected cross-contamination and a sequencing artifact, a later analysis dropped hundreds of nucleotide sequences that were highly shared and had low generation probability. In a later analysis, a clonal expansion index for each public chain was calculated from normalized within-repertoire ranks of inferred template counts. In a later analysis, generation probabilities were computed with a VDJ recombination model fitted to out-of-frame rearrangements, and the resulting probabilities were checked against IGoR. In a later analysis, TCR-TCR, TCR-HLA and TCR-CMV co-occurrence was scored with hypergeometric tests, and a repertoire-size bias correction was applied to TCR pairs. False discovery rates were estimated in a later analysis by permuting HLA or CMV assignments 20 times. In a later analysis, co-occurring TCRs were grouped using DBSCAN, with TCRdist sequence similarity added in when clustering inside HLA-allele-positive subsets. Co-occurrence clustering excluded repertoires with fewer than 30,000 or more than 120,000 public chains, plus five with anomalous nucleotide sharing. TCRdb mirrors the immuneACCESS table, restricted to in-frame sequences. Some clones are absent from its copies; in checked studies, under half trace to an unresolved V gene, and the reason for the others is unknown. The V and J calls and clone size come from that table; D and trimming were worked out from the DNA. The sample table records some 200,000 clones; around 83% of these occur just once. About 3% of the sample lies in the top ten.

A remark on this clone: Its antigen remains unidentified. One base away there is no much larger clone; base qualities are not given.

The sample comprised PBMCs. The chain uses TRBV4-1 and TRBJ2-5; no D gene is confidently identified. This clonotype was sampled from a woman aged 40 to 50 in good health and CMV-seronegative. The base sequence is TGCGCCAGCAGCCAGACGCCCGACGGTGGCGGAGAGACCCAGTACTTC. Its translation is CASSQTPDGGGETQYF.